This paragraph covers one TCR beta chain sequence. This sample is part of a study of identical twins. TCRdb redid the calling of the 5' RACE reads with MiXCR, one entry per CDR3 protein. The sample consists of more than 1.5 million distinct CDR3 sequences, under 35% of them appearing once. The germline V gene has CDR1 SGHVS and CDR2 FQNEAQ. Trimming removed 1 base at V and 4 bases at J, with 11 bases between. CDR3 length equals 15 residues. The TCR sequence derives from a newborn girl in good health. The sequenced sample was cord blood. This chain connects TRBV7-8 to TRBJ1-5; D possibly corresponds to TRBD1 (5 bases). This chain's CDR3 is CASSLDGRVNQPQHF. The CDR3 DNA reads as TGTGCCAGCAGCTTAGATGGCAGGGTGAATCAGCCCCAGCATTTT.